The source of this TCR beta chain is a study of OX40 agonist ivuxolimab in advanced cancers. Study conclusions and caveats: CD8+ T cells showed, on average, more clonal expansion than CD4+ cells.

Remarks on this clone: The target antigen is unknown.

This table comes from immunoSEQ multiplex PCR, and its TCRdb copy is limited to in-frame clones, with some not included. The sample holds approximately 64,000 clones, approximately 86% seen once. The sequence derives from an adult with an advanced solid tumor such as melanoma, head and neck, liver or kidney cancer. The source material was CD4+ or CD8+ T cells sorted from blood, sampled in a trial of the OX40 agonist ivuxolimab.

CDR3 bases: TGCGCCAGCAGCCAAGGCCCAGGGGCCTACACCGGGGAGCTGTTTTTT. This encodes CASSQGPGAYTGELFF. This sequence joins TRBV4-3 and TRBJ2-2; a weak D match, TRBD1 (6 bases). The germline V gene has CDR1 LGHNA and CDR2 YSLEER. V lost 1 base, J lost 3 bases, and 12 bases lay in between. This CDR3 region has 16 residues.